The 17 T cell receptor beta chains presented below share a single source sample, sequenced in a study of blood T cell repertoires in COVID-19 (TCRdb year 2020). Receptor libraries were prepared by the immunoSEQ multiplex PCR assay. As stored in TCRdb, this immuneACCESS dataset retains in-frame rearrangements with V and J assigned. A fraction of the clones does not appear; measured against another copy, unresolved V genes explain less than half of the discrepancy, and the remainder lacks a known reason. In this sample the table shows roughly 81,000 clones, 90% to 95% of which occur a single time. Of the sample, 1.9% is held by the ten largest clones. The sequenced material came from peripheral blood. The source of these receptors is a woman aged 45-65 years in a cohort sampled during active COVID-19.

On this clone itself: Other nucleotide sequences in the sample specify the same CDR3. The chain combines TRBV19 with TRBJ1-3; TRBD1 matches 8 bases. The CDR3 has 15 amino acids. V gave up 5 bases and J gave up 0 bases; unmatched junction bases: 3. Looked up from germline, CDR1 is LNHDA and CDR2 is SQIVND (reference sequence). The CDR3 protein is CASSGTGGSGNTIYF. DNA of the CDR3: TGTGCCAGTAGTGGCACAGGGGGCTCTGGAAACACCATATATTTT.

The chain recombines TRBV29-1 with TRBJ1-2; D is uncertain. V gave up 3 bases and J gave up 1 base, with 15 bases separating them. The CDR3 is made up of 15 amino acids. Looked up from germline, CDR1 is SQVTM and CDR2 is ANQGSEA. CDR3 region: CSVESTDFLNYGYTF. CDR3 DNA sequence: TGCAGCGTTGAGAGTACCGATTTTCTTAACTATGGCTACACCTTC.

The CDR3 reads CSVPGDSGYNEQFF. In DNA form, the CDR3 reads TGCAGCGTTCCTGGGGACTCTGGCTACAATGAGCAGTTCTTC. The J gene is TRBJ2-1, the V gene TRBV29-1; D might be TRBD2 (6 bases). In germline, CDR1 is SQVTM, CDR2 ANQGSEA. Trimming took off 5 bases at V and 3 bases at J, with 14 bases between the two ends. The CDR3 covers 14 residues.

The chain joins TRBV3-1 (or the pseudogene TRBV3-2) to TRBJ2-5; 12 nucleotides align to TRBD2. V trimming: 6 bases; J trimming: 3 bases; junction bases outside the gene matches: 2. CDR1 and CDR2 (germline): LGHDT, YNNKEL (reference sequence). CDR3 length: 14 amino acids. The CDR3 DNA is TGTGCCAGCAGTCTAGCGGGGGGGAAAGAGACCCAGTACTTC. Translating it yields CASSLAGGKETQYF.

This sequence joins TRBV9 and TRBJ2-7, with TRBD1 as a possible D gene (5 bases). CDR1 is SGDLS, CDR2 YYNGEE, per germline. With 6 bases removed from V and 0 bases from J, the gap between germline ends came to 13 bases. This CDR3 contains 14 residues. CDR3 amino acids: CASTMGDSSYEQYF. The DNA for the CDR3 is TGTGCCAGCACTATGGGTGACAGCTCCTACGAGCAGTACTTC.

This chain uses TRBV9 with TRBJ2-1; unclear D gene. V was pared by 0 bases and J by 5 bases, with 9 bases between. The germline V gene encodes CDR1 SGDLS and CDR2 YYNGEE. This CDR3 has 14 amino acids. The CDR3 DNA reads TGTGCCAGCAGCGTAGATAGTCTTAACAATGAGCAGTTCTTC. This sequence encodes CASSVDSLNNEQFF.

This chain connects TRBV5-6 to TRBJ2-7; the match to TRBD1 covers 8 bases. J lost 1 base, V lost 0 bases, and 9 bases had no gene match. The germline gives CDR1 SGHDT, CDR2 YYEEEE. The CDR3 runs to 17 residues. The CDR3 DNA is TGTGCCAGCAGCTTGGTAGTGCGACAGGGGATTTCCTACGAGCAGTACTTC. Its protein product is CASSLVVRQGISYEQYF. The full variable domain, in which reference TRBV5-6 and TRBJ2-7 provide the parts outside the CDR3, is DAGVTQSPTHLIKTRGQQVTLRCSPKSGHDTVSWYQQALGQGPQFIFQYYEEEERQRGNFPDRFSGHQFPNYSSELNVNALLLGDSALYLCASSLVVRQGISYEQYFGPGTRLTVT.

The chain has TRBV27 and TRBJ2-7; 10 bases are shared with TRBD2. J lost 2 bases, V lost 8 bases, and 9 bases had no gene match. Germline loops: CDR1 MNHEY, CDR2 SMNVEV (reference sequence). The length of the CDR3 is 15 residues. The CDR3 region is CASASGGAFAYEQYF. CDR3 DNA: TGTGCCAGCGCCAGCGGGGGGGCGTTCGCCTACGAGCAGTACTTC.

The chain employs TRBV5-1 and TRBJ1-3; tentatively, D is TRBD1 (6 bases). The V gene's germline CDR1 is SGHRS and CDR2 YFSETQ. This CDR3 contains 14 residues. Trimming took 6 bases from V and 1 from J, leaving 11 bases between them. CDR3 sequence (DNA): TGCGCCAGCACTACAGGGAGATCTGGAAACACCATATATTTT. Its protein product is CASTTGRSGNTIYF. Supplemented by reference TRBV5-1 and TRBJ1-3, the full variable domain reads KAGVTQTPRYLIKTRGQQVTLSCSPISGHRSVSWYQQTPGQGLQFLFEYFSETQRNKGNFPGRFSGRQFSNSRSEMNVSTLELGDSALYLCASTTGRSGNTIYFGEGSWLTVV.

The chain is built from TRBV12-3 or TRBV12-4 and TRBJ1-3; no reliable D call. CDR3 length equals 13 residues. V shed 10 bases and J shed 0 bases, with 10 bases lying between them. This chain's CDR3 is CATADNSGNTIYF. The CDR3 DNA is TGTGCCACCGCCGACAACTCTGGAAACACCATATATTTT.

CDR3 protein: CATSREESMNTEAFF. Written as DNA, the CDR3 is TGTGCCACCAGCAGAGAGGAGTCAATGAACACTGAAGCTTTCTTT. The chain couples TRBV15 to TRBJ1-1; D uncertain. The germline V and J ends were trimmed by 0 bases and 0 bases, with 8 bases remaining between them. Germline V gene data show CDR1 as LNHNV and CDR2 as YYDKDF (reference sequence). This CDR3 has 15 amino acids.

V and J are TRBV3-1 (or the pseudogene TRBV3-2) and TRBJ2-3; 9 positions match TRBD2. From germline, CDR1 is LGHDT and CDR2 YNNKEL (reference sequence). The V segment lost 2 bases and the J segment 5 bases; nucleotides outside the gene matches: 11. CDR3 length: 17 residues. For the CDR3, the DNA is TGTGCCAGCAGCCAAAGATTTCTCAGCGGGGGGAGAGATACGCAGTATTTT. Translated: CASSQRFLSGGRDTQYF.

This sequence joins TRBV7-6 and TRBJ2-6; D is unclear. Trimming cost V 0 bases and J 0 bases, with 6 bases left between them. Germline V gives CDR1 SGHVS, CDR2 FNYEAQ. This CDR3 comprises 16 residues. The CDR3 loop reads CASSLAQSSGANVLTF. In DNA form, the CDR3 reads TGTGCCAGCAGCTTAGCACAGAGCTCTGGGGCCAACGTCCTGACTTTC. The full variable domain, in which reference TRBV7-6 and TRBJ2-6 provide the parts outside the CDR3, is GAGVSQSPRYKVTKRGQDVALRCDPISGHVSLYWYRQALGQGPEFLTYFNYEAQQDKSGLPNDRFSAERPEGSISTLTIQRTEQRDSAMYRCASSLAQSSGANVLTFGAGSRLTVL.

This sequence joins TRBV7-9 and TRBJ1-1; the match to TRBD1 covers 12 bases. This CDR3 is built from 16 residues. The V gene end was trimmed by 4 bases and the J gene end by 7 bases; junction bases not matched to a gene: 10. Germline loops: CDR1 SEHNR, CDR2 FQNEAQ (reference sequence). The CDR3 protein is CASSSGTGGGHIEAFF. CDR3 DNA: TGTGCCAGCAGCTCCGGGACAGGGGGCGGACATATTGAAGCTTTCTTT.

This chain links TRBV19 with TRBJ2-7; a weak D match, TRBD2 (5 bases). Trimming removed 4 bases at V and 1 base at J, with 11 bases between. The CDR3 spans 14 residues. CDR1 is LNHDA, CDR2 SQIVND, per germline (reference sequence). This CDR3 is CASSTLGSSYEQYF. The CDR3 region has the DNA TGTGCCAGTAGTACCCTGGGGAGTTCCTACGAGCAGTACTTC.

The J gene is TRBJ1-1, the V gene TRBV18; possible D gene TRBD1, 5 bases. The V gene's germline CDR1 is KGHSH and CDR2 LQKENI. CDR3 length equals 15 residues. V was pared by 3 bases and J by 1 base, with 12 bases between. The CDR3 sequence: CASSPLEDRNTEAFF. The CDR3 bases are TGTGCCAGCTCACCCTTAGAAGACAGGAACACTGAAGCTTTCTTT.

This rearrangement joins TRBV6-2 or TRBV6-3 to TRBJ2-5; D is ambiguous. This CDR3 comprises 13 residues. The germline V gene has CDR1 MNHEY and CDR2 SVGEGT. Deletions cut 2 bases from V and 7 bases from J, with 11 bases between. CDR3 nucleotides: TGTGCCAGCAGTTACGCGGCCCCATCGACCCAGTACTTC. Translation gives CASSYAAPSTQYF.